Listed here are 29 T cell receptor beta chains from one sample, sequenced in a study of T-cell memory formation after mild COVID-19. From the 5' RACE reads, TCRdb called clonotypes with MiXCR, one entry per CDR3 protein. This sample carries more than 200,000 distinct CDR3 sequences, around 15% of them seen once, and the ten largest clones take around 3.8%. The sample taken for sequencing was PBMCs or a T cell subset sorted from them (not recorded which). These receptors all stem from a man younger than 35 who had mild COVID-19 (a few samples of this study predate the infection). Cell type and time point are not known.

This rearrangement joins TRBV7-2 to TRBJ2-7, with 9 bases matching TRBD2. From germline, CDR1 is SGHTA and CDR2 FQGNSA. V shed 3 bases and J 0 bases; nucleotides not matched to a gene: 6. CDR3 length: 16 residues. DNA for the CDR3: TGTGCCAGCAGCTTTTTAGCGGGGGCTAGCTCCTACGAGCAGTACTTC. Residues: CASSFLAGASSYEQYF.

A few counts support this clonotype. The chain carries TRBV10-3 and TRBJ1-1; D gene unclear. The CDR3 is 11 amino acids. The V end was cut by 8 bases, the J end by 1 base, with 5 bases between. Germline V CDR1 and CDR2: ENHRY, SYGVKD. In nucleotides, the CDR3 is TGTGCCATCCGGGGGAACACTGAAGCTTTCTTT. Amino acids: CAIRGNTEAFF.

The chain links TRBV6-2 or TRBV6-3 to TRBJ1-5; perhaps TRBD1 as D (5 bases). CDR3 size: 15 residues. Trimming removed 4 bases from V and 1 base from J, with 11 bases in between. CDR1 and CDR2 from the germline V gene are MNHEY and SVGEGT. CDR3 residues: CASSFTGVSNQPQHF. CDR3 coding DNA: TGTGCCAGCAGTTTTACGGGGGTGAGCAATCAGCCCCAGCATTTT.

The V and J genes are TRBV12-3 or TRBV12-4 and TRBJ2-5; maybe TRBD1 (6 bases). This CDR3 spans 16 amino acids. The V end was cut by 1 base, the J end by 1 base, with 13 bases between. The CDR3 here is CASSLGSGRGQETQYF. The CDR3 DNA follows: TGTGCCAGCAGTTTAGGGTCGGGCAGGGGCCAAGAGACCCAGTACTTC.

This clonotype was picked up a small number of times. J is TRBJ2-3 and V is TRBV9; 11 nucleotides agree with TRBD2. CDR3 length: 14 amino acids. V lost 7 bases and J lost 7; bases outside the gene matches: 8. Germline V gives CDR1 SGDLS, CDR2 YYNGEE. CDR3 amino acids: CASGQASGGNTQYF. As DNA, the CDR3 is TGTGCCAGCGGCCAGGCTAGCGGGGGGAATACGCAGTATTTT.

This clonotype has a handful of counts. The chain uses TRBV28 and TRBJ2-3, with a tentative D call TRBD2 (5 bases). From germline, CDR1 is MDHEN and CDR2 SYDVKM. The CDR3 runs to 15 residues. V dropped 6 bases and J dropped 3 bases, with 16 bases sitting between them. In DNA, the CDR3 is TGTGCCAGCAGGGGATGGGCAAGCGGTACAGATACGCAGTATTTT. Translating gives CASRGWASGTDTQYF.

The V gene is TRBV20-1, the J gene TRBJ2-1, with a possible D match to TRBD1 (7 bases). The V end was cut by 2 bases, the J end by 6 bases, with 8 bases between. The CDR3 consists of 12 residues. Germline CDR1 and CDR2: DFQATT and SNEGSKA (reference sequence). CDR3 nucleotides: TGCAGTGCTAGACAGGGGGGCAATGAGCAGTTCTTC. This translates into CSARQGGNEQFF.

This clonotype was counted between two and nine times. This chain joins TRBV20-1 and TRBJ2-7; TRBD2 aligns across 7 bases. Germline CDR1 and CDR2: DFQATT and SNEGSKA (reference sequence). Trimming cost V 6 bases and J 2 bases; bases outside gene matches: 13. The CDR3 loop spans 15 amino acids. The CDR3 sequence: CSAPTIAGATYEQYV. The CDR3 DNA sequence: TGCAGTGCCCCGACTATAGCGGGTGCAACCTACGAGCAGTACGTC.

This clonotype was detected only a few times. The rearrangement links TRBV7-2 to TRBJ1-6, with 7 bases aligning to TRBD1. Per the germline V gene, CDR1 is SGHTA and CDR2 is FQGNSA. V lost 6 bases to trimming and J lost 8 bases; unmatched junction nucleotides: 4. The CDR3 sequence is 13 residues long. CDR3 in DNA: TGTGCCAGCAGACCAGGGGGGCATTCACCCCTCCACTTT. This sequence encodes CASRPGGHSPLHF.

This clonotype was observed a few times. CDR3 sequence: CASSAVEAGANVLTF. In nucleotides, the CDR3 is TGTGCCAGCAGTGCTGTGGAAGCTGGGGCCAACGTCCTGACTTTC. The chain links TRBV2 to TRBJ2-6; D remains unclear. V was clipped by 4 bases and J by 2 bases, with 9 bases between them. The germline CDR1 and CDR2 sequences are SNHLY and FYNNEI. The CDR3 runs to 15 residues. The variable domain in full, completed from reference TRBV2 and TRBJ2-6, reads EPEVTQTPSHQVTQMGQEVILRCVPISNHLYFYWYRQILGQKVEFLVSFYNNEISEKSEIFDDQFSVERPDGSNFTLKIRSTKLEDSAMYFCASSAVEAGANVLTFGAGSRLTVL.

As concerns this clonotype: At one of its ends the junction is not consistent with the germline gene, which may arise from a read error. The J gene is TRBJ2-3, the V gene TRBV18; D gene ambiguous. CDR3 length: 13 amino acids. Looked up from germline, CDR1 is KGHSH and CDR2 is LQKENI. CDR3 protein: CASSPPNTETQYF. DNA of the CDR3: TGTGCCAGCTCACCACCGAACACAGAGACGCAGTATTTT. The whole variable domain, remainder taken from reference TRBV18 and TRBJ2-3, is NAGVMQNPRHLVRRRGQEARLRCSPMKGHSHVYWYRQLPEEGLKFMVYLQKENIIDESGMPKERFSAEFPKEGPSILRIQQVVRGDSAAYFCASSPPNTETQYFGPGTRLTVL.

The chain has TRBV6-1 and TRBJ1-3; tentative D call: TRBD1 (6 bases). In germline, CDR1 is MNHNS, CDR2 SASEGT. CDR3 size: 13 residues. V was shortened by 7 bases and J by 5 bases, with 12 bases between the two germline ends. For the CDR3, the DNA is TGTGCCAGCATCCTGGACAGTAGAAACACCATATATTTT. Its translation is CASILDSRNTIYF.

There are a few counts of this clonotype. The J gene is TRBJ1-6, the V gene TRBV27, with D possibly TRBD1 on 5 matching bases. V lost 2 bases to trimming and J lost 6 bases, with 17 bases between them. The CDR3 is 17 amino acids. Germline V gene data show CDR1 as MNHEY and CDR2 as SMNVEV (reference sequence). The CDR3 DNA reads as TGTGCCAGCAGTTTAGGTTTTCGGGGACGCGCTAATTCACCCCTCCACTTT. This gives the protein CASSLGFRGRANSPLHF.

This clonotype was recorded a few times. The chain combines TRBV3-1 with TRBJ2-1, with TRBD2 identical over 8 bases. This CDR3 is 16 amino acids long. The junction had 7 bases not matched to a gene; V was cut back by 3 bases and J by 3 bases. Germline lookup yields CDR1 LGHDT and CDR2 YNNKEL (reference sequence). This chain's CDR3 is CASSQLGGGFYNEQFF. CDR3 nucleotide sequence: TGTGCCAGCAGCCAGTTAGGCGGGGGGTTCTACAATGAGCAGTTCTTC.

The chain is built from TRBV24-1 and TRBJ2-2; tentatively, D is TRBD1 or TRBD2 (5 bases each). Germline V lookup: CDR1 KGHDR, CDR2 SFDVKD. V was shortened by 6 bases and J by 5 bases, with 12 bases between the two germline ends. This CDR3 contains 14 residues. This CDR3 reads CATSPSPGTGELFF. The CDR3 DNA follows: TGTGCCACCAGTCCTAGCCCAGGGACCGGGGAGCTGTTTTTT.

This clonotype appeared a few times. This chain links TRBV6-5 with TRBJ2-7, with a possible D match to TRBD1 (5 bases). The germline V gene encodes CDR1 MNHEY and CDR2 SVGAGI. The CDR3 sequence is 14 residues long. Trimming removed 1 base at V and 2 bases at J, with 9 bases between. This chain's CDR3 is CASSYWQGTYEQYF. The CDR3 coding sequence is TGTGCCAGCAGTTACTGGCAGGGCACCTACGAGCAGTACTTC.

The chain couples TRBV18 to TRBJ1-6, with 7 bases lining up with TRBD1. There are 15 residues in the CDR3. V was clipped by 1 base and J by 7 bases; unmatched bases: 4. Germline V CDR1 and CDR2: KGHSH, LQKENI. The CDR3 region is CASSPQGARNSPLHF. CDR3 sequence (DNA): TGTGCCAGCTCACCACAGGGGGCGCGAAATTCACCCCTCCACTTT.

This clonotype occurred once. One end of the junction does not line up with germline, which may come from a read error. The chain couples TRBV5-1 to TRBJ2-4; TRBD2 aligns across 8 bases. Germline CDR1 SGHRS, CDR2 YFSETQ. CDR3 size: 15 residues. CDR3 loop: CASSLVSSGWNIRYF. The CDR3 DNA follows: TGCGCCAGCAGCTTGGTGTCTAGCGGGTGGAACATTCGGTACTTC. Together with reference TRBV5-1 and TRBJ2-4, the CDR3 gives the full variable domain: KAGVTQTPRYLIKTRGQQVTLSCSPISGHRSVSWYQQTPGQGLQFLFEYFSETQRNKGNFPGRFSGRQFSNSRSEMNVSTLELGDSALYLCASSLVSSGWNIRYFGAGTRLSVL.

The genes are TRBV12-3 or TRBV12-4 and TRBJ2-7, with 10 bases that match TRBD1. With 6 bases clipped from V and 5 bases from J, the junction kept 4 bases outside the gene matches. This CDR3 is built from 13 residues. The DNA of the CDR3 is TGTGCCAGCAGCCGAGGGACAGGGGACGAGCAGTACTTC. Protein sequence: CASSRGTGDEQYF.

The chain employs TRBV4-2 and TRBJ2-5; TRBD2 matches 9 bases. CDR3 length equals 16 residues. V shed 1 base and J 4 bases; nucleotides not matched to a gene: 7. Germline V gene sequence: CDR1 LGHNA, CDR2 YNFKEQ. CDR3 sequence reads: CASSQGRAGGIETQYF. In DNA form, the CDR3 reads TGTGCCAGCAGCCAAGGTCGCGCGGGGGGGATAGAGACCCAGTACTTC.

This clonotype was picked up many times. The rearrangement links TRBV7-2 to TRBJ1-1; no clear D gene. V gave up 8 bases and J gave up 1 base, with 11 bases separating them. Germline-derived CDR1 and CDR2 are SGHTA and FQGNSA. CDR3 length: 13 amino acids. The CDR3 loop reads CASSQAGNTEAFF. CDR3 DNA sequence: TGTGCCAGCTCCCAGGCGGGGAACACTGAAGCTTTCTTT.

This sequence joins TRBV6-5 and TRBJ2-1, with TRBD2 matching 12 bases. Germline V gene sequence: CDR1 MNHEY, CDR2 SVGAGI. The V gene end was trimmed by 2 bases and the J gene end by 6 bases; junction bases not matched to a gene: 2. The CDR3 totals 15 residues. This CDR3 reads CASSYRLAGANEQFF. CDR3 bases: TGTGCCAGCAGTTACAGACTAGCGGGGGCCAATGAGCAGTTCTTC.

This clonotype was seen a few times. The chain joins TRBV9 to TRBJ2-7; tentative D call: TRBD2 (6 bases). The ends were cut back, 0 bases at V and 1 base at J, with 11 bases in the middle. The CDR3 totals 15 residues. Germline V lookup: CDR1 SGDLS, CDR2 YYNGEE. The CDR3 here is CASSVAGTLSYEQYF. The CDR3 DNA reads as TGTGCCAGCAGCGTAGCCGGGACTCTATCCTACGAGCAGTACTTC.

The table lists this clonotype with a few counts. The chain joins TRBV7-2 to TRBJ1-2; TRBD1 matches 7 bases. Germline V lookup: CDR1 SGHTA, CDR2 FQGNSA. The CDR3 sequence is 12 residues long. The J segment lost 6 bases and the V segment lost 6 bases, leaving 4 bases of the junction unmatched. The CDR3 region is CASRDDRDGYTF. CDR3 coding DNA: TGTGCCAGCAGAGACGACAGGGATGGCTACACCTTC.

V is TRBV20-1 and J is TRBJ1-6; 10 bases are shared with TRBD1. After removal of 5 bases from V and 9 bases from J, the junction contained 7 bases not matched to a gene. This CDR3 is 14 amino acids long. Germline lookup yields CDR1 DFQATT and CDR2 SNEGSKA (reference sequence). The CDR3 loop is CSAARDRGFSPLHF. Here the CDR3 DNA reads TGCAGTGCTGCACGGGACAGGGGTTTTTCACCCCTCCACTTT.

This chain joins TRBV2 and TRBJ1-6; 8 nucleotides align to TRBD1. Trimming at V came to 6 bases and at J to 0 bases, leaving 4 bases not matched to a gene. In germline, CDR1 is SNHLY, CDR2 FYNNEI. The CDR3 runs to 16 residues. This chain's CDR3 is CASSWTGSSYNSPLHF. Here the CDR3 DNA reads TGTGCCAGCAGCTGGACAGGGAGCTCCTATAATTCACCCCTCCACTTT.

CDR3 sequence reads: CASSELSGGYTGELFF. The CDR3 coding sequence is TGCGCCAGCAGTGAGTTGAGCGGGGGGTACACCGGGGAGCTGTTTTTT. The V and J genes are TRBV10-1 and TRBJ2-2; 9 bases are shared with TRBD2. Trimming at V came to 1 base and at J to 3 bases, leaving 3 bases not matched to a gene. The germline V gene encodes CDR1 WNHNN and CDR2 SYGVQD (reference sequence). This CDR3 region has 16 residues.

At least ten counts were recorded for this clonotype. V and J are TRBV12-3 or TRBV12-4 and TRBJ2-7; TRBD2 might be the D (5 bases). This CDR3 has 11 amino acids. V was pared by 6 bases and J by 7 bases, with 10 bases between. CDR3 sequence reads: CASSTRREQYF. The CDR3 DNA is TGTGCCAGCAGCACAAGGAGGGAGCAGTACTTC.

This clonotype was recorded at least ten times. CDR3 amino acids: CASRSLGGAEAFF. The CDR3 DNA reads TGTGCCAGCAGGAGCCTGGGGGGAGCTGAAGCTTTCTTT. The V and J genes are TRBV12-3 or TRBV12-4 and TRBJ1-1, with D possibly matching TRBD1 (5 bases). The CDR3 is made up of 13 amino acids. V was shortened by 6 bases and J by 6 bases, with 14 bases between the two germline ends.